A selection of T cell receptor beta chains follows, all from one sample in a study of cytomegalovirus exposure and HLA in healthy donors. Sequenced by immunoSEQ multiplex PCR; TCRdb stores in-frame clones only, minus some. The sample records under 200,000 clones, around 90% being singletons. The sample was PBMCs. Receptors originate from a woman aged 25-40 years in good health and CMV-seronegative. Both conserved end residues are part of each CDR3. The D gene is left open where the match is weak. Clone size is stated in some rows and not others, as once, few, many or a class when expanded.

J gene: TRBJ2-5
V gene: TRBV5-3
clone size: -
D gene: -
CDR3 protein: CARSLRTASRTQYF
CDR3 DNA: TGTGCCAGAAGCTTGAGGACAGCCTCCCGGACCCAGTACTTC

J gene: TRBJ2-6
V gene: TRBV5-6
clone size: once
D gene: -
CDR3 protein: CASSTYRGLAGANVLTF
CDR3 DNA: TGTGCCAGCAGCACATACAGGGGACTAGCTGGGGCCAACGTCCTGACTTTC

J gene: TRBJ2-2
V gene: TRBV5-1
clone size: -
D gene: -
CDR3 protein: CASSLVGRLNTGELFF
CDR3 DNA: TGCGCCAGCAGCTTGGTGGGCCGTTTGAACACCGGGGAGCTGTTTTTT

J gene: TRBJ2-3
V gene: TRBV29-1
clone size: -
D gene: TRBD2
CDR3 protein: CSVLSGGTLGQYF
CDR3 DNA: TGCAGCGTCCTTAGCGGGGGGACCCTGGGGCAGTATTTT

J gene: TRBJ1-5
V gene: TRBV27
clone size: once
D gene: -
CDR3 protein: CASSLGQRNQPQHF
CDR3 DNA: TGTGCCAGCAGTTTAGGGCAACGGAATCAGCCCCAGCATTTT

J gene: TRBJ1-2
V gene: TRBV28
clone size: -
D gene: -
CDR3 protein: CASSNDLQGSWDGYTF
CDR3 DNA: TGTGCCAGCAGTAACGATCTCCAGGGAAGTTGGGATGGCTACACCTTC

J gene: TRBJ1-4
V gene: TRBV7-8
clone size: -
D gene: TRBD1
CDR3 protein: CASSPGTGTHEKLFF
CDR3 DNA: TGTGCCAGCAGCCCCGGGACAGGGACTCATGAAAAACTGTTTTTT

J gene: TRBJ2-7
V gene: TRBV10-2
clone size: -
D gene: -
CDR3 protein: CASRAEEQYF
CDR3 DNA: TGCGCCAGCAGAGCCGAGGAGCAGTACTTC

J gene: TRBJ2-1
V gene: TRBV7-8
clone size: once
D gene: TRBD2
CDR3 protein: CASSSRGGKDVNEQFF
CDR3 DNA: TGTGCCAGCAGCTCGCGGGGGGGGAAGGACGTCAATGAGCAGTTCTTC

J gene: TRBJ1-5
V gene: TRBV4-1
clone size: -
D gene: -
CDR3 protein: CASSQEAVRAQPQHF
CDR3 DNA: TGCGCCAGCAGCCAAGAGGCAGTCAGGGCACAGCCCCAGCATTTT

J gene: TRBJ2-2
V gene: TRBV4-1
clone size: -
D gene: -
CDR3 protein: CASSRFQGAPVLAGSAGELFF
CDR3 DNA: TGCGCCAGCAGCCGATTCCAGGGGGCGCCTGTTCTAGCGGGATCGGCCGGGGAGCTGTTTTTT

J gene: TRBJ2-7
V gene: TRBV5-5
clone size: -
D gene: TRBD1
CDR3 protein: CASSFRVGTGGYEQYF
CDR3 DNA: TGTGCCAGCAGCTTTAGGGTCGGGACAGGAGGCTACGAGCAGTACTTC

J gene: TRBJ2-5
V gene: TRBV27
clone size: -
D gene: TRBD1
CDR3 protein: CASKLGGRGQETQYF
CDR3 DNA: TGTGCCAGCAAGCTTGGTGGCAGGGGGCAAGAGACCCAGTACTTC

J gene: TRBJ2-5
V gene: TRBV18
clone size: -
D gene: TRBD2
CDR3 protein: CASSPVIGTSGAETQYF
CDR3 DNA: TGTGCCAGCTCACCCGTCATTGGGACTAGCGGGGCCGAGACCCAGTACTTC

J gene: TRBJ2-3
V gene: TRBV27
clone size: -
D gene: TRBD2
CDR3 protein: CASSSPGTNTDTQYF
CDR3 DNA: TGTGCCAGCAGTTCCCCCGGGACTAACACAGATACGCAGTATTTT

J gene: TRBJ1-2
V gene: TRBV28
clone size: -
D gene: -
CDR3 protein: CATERGFNYGYTF
CDR3 DNA: TGTGCCACAGAAAGGGGATTCAACTATGGCTACACCTTC

J gene: TRBJ2-1
V gene: TRBV11-2
clone size: -
D gene: TRBD2
CDR3 protein: CASSLGLAATYEQFF
CDR3 DNA: TGTGCCAGCAGCTTAGGACTAGCGGCTACCTATGAGCAGTTCTTC

J gene: TRBJ2-7
V gene: TRBV7-6
clone size: once
D gene: TRBD1
CDR3 protein: CASSPGQGFRGQYF
CDR3 DNA: TGTGCCAGCAGCCCGGGACAGGGATTTAGAGGGCAGTACTTC

J gene: TRBJ1-1
V gene: TRBV19
clone size: few
D gene: TRBD1
CDR3 protein: CASNTDRRTEAFF
CDR3 DNA: TGTGCCAGTAACACGGACAGGCGTACTGAAGCTTTCTTT

J gene: TRBJ1-2
V gene: TRBV18
clone size: -
D gene: -
CDR3 protein: CASSLGGGDGYGYTF
CDR3 DNA: TGTGCCAGCTCACTGGGCGGGGGCGATGGCTATGGCTACACCTTC

J gene: TRBJ2-5
V gene: TRBV11-2
clone size: -
D gene: TRBD1
CDR3 protein: CASSTLQGKETQYF
CDR3 DNA: TGTGCCAGCAGCACGTTACAGGGGAAAGAGACCCAGTACTTC

J gene: TRBJ2-5
V gene: TRBV4-1
clone size: -
D gene: -
CDR3 protein: CASSQVPEETQYF
CDR3 DNA: TGCGCCAGCAGCCAAGTACCAGAAGAGACCCAGTACTTC

J gene: TRBJ1-2
V gene: TRBV7-6
clone size: -
D gene: TRBD1
CDR3 protein: CASSGDRELAYTF
CDR3 DNA: TGTGCCAGCAGCGGGGACAGAGAATTGGCTTACACCTTC

J gene: TRBJ2-5
V gene: TRBV16
clone size: -
D gene: -
CDR3 protein: CASSLSMSGRKETQYF
CDR3 DNA: TGTGCCAGCAGCCTATCGATGAGTGGGAGGAAAGAGACCCAGTACTTC

J gene: TRBJ1-1
V gene: TRBV4-3
clone size: few
D gene: -
CDR3 protein: CASSQTRQNTEAFF
CDR3 DNA: TGCGCCAGCAGCCAAACTCGACAGAACACTGAAGCTTTCTTT

J gene: TRBJ2-7
V gene: TRBV19
clone size: once
D gene: -
CDR3 protein: CASSIAARRPQGHEQYF
CDR3 DNA: TGTGCCAGTAGTATAGCCGCCCGACGGCCGCAGGGCCACGAGCAGTACTTC

J gene: TRBJ2-1
V gene: TRBV2
clone size: -
D gene: -
CDR3 protein: CASSNIGGNEQFF
CDR3 DNA: TGTGCCAGCAGCAACATTGGGGGGAATGAGCAGTTCTTC

J gene: TRBJ1-2
V gene: TRBV6-5
clone size: -
D gene: TRBD1
CDR3 protein: CASSPSGQVYGYTF
CDR3 DNA: TGTGCCAGCAGTCCTTCGGGACAGGTCTATGGCTACACCTTC

J gene: TRBJ2-1
V gene: TRBV29-1
clone size: -
D gene: TRBD1
CDR3 protein: CSVDRGTYEQFF
CDR3 DNA: TGCAGCGTCGACAGGGGGACGTATGAGCAGTTCTTC

J gene: TRBJ1-3
V gene: TRBV11-3
clone size: -
D gene: -
CDR3 protein: CASSLTGGPRNTIYF
CDR3 DNA: TGTGCCAGCAGCTTAACCGGGGGACCCAGGAACACCATATATTTT

J gene: TRBJ1-2
V gene: TRBV5-4
clone size: -
D gene: TRBD1
CDR3 protein: CASSTGTAPEYGYTF
CDR3 DNA: TGTGCCAGCAGCACCGGGACAGCCCCTGAGTATGGCTACACCTTC

J gene: TRBJ2-7
V gene: TRBV27
clone size: -
D gene: TRBD1
CDR3 protein: CASSRRDRGHEQYF
CDR3 DNA: TGTGCCAGCAGTCGCCGGGACAGGGGCCACGAGCAGTACTTC

J gene: TRBJ1-1
V gene: TRBV4-3
clone size: -
D gene: -
CDR3 protein: CASSRTRANTEAFF
CDR3 DNA: TGCGCCAGCAGCCGGACTCGGGCGAACACTGAAGCTTTCTTT

J gene: TRBJ1-2
V gene: TRBV19
clone size: -
D gene: TRBD1
CDR3 protein: CASSIVPSTGTHGYTF
CDR3 DNA: TGTGCCAGTAGTATAGTACCCTCGACAGGGACTCATGGCTACACCTTC

J gene: TRBJ2-7
V gene: TRBV10-2
clone size: -
D gene: -
CDR3 protein: CASSEFELSIWSDASEQYF
CDR3 DNA: TGCGCCAGCAGTGAGTTCGAGTTGTCCATATGGTCAGACGCGAGCGAGCAGTACTTC

J gene: TRBJ2-1
V gene: TRBV4-3
clone size: -
D gene: -
CDR3 protein: CASSLSGGLDEQFF
CDR3 DNA: TGCGCCAGCAGCCTGAGTGGGGGCTTAGATGAGCAGTTCTTC

J gene: TRBJ2-7
V gene: TRBV5-1
clone size: -
D gene: -
CDR3 protein: CASSLEGLEAYEQYF
CDR3 DNA: TGCGCCAGCAGCTTGGAGGGACTGGAGGCCTACGAGCAGTACTTC

J gene: TRBJ2-5
V gene: TRBV5-1
clone size: -
D gene: TRBD1
CDR3 protein: CASSLGQGVPYGTQYF
CDR3 DNA: TGCGCCAGCAGCTTGGGGCAGGGGGTACCTTACGGGACCCAGTACTTC

J gene: TRBJ2-1
V gene: TRBV10-3
clone size: once
D gene: -
CDR3 protein: CAISEGLINEQFF
CDR3 DNA: TGTGCCATCAGTGAGGGACTAATCAATGAGCAGTTCTTC

J gene: TRBJ2-5
V gene: TRBV14
clone size: -
D gene: -
CDR3 protein: CASSQAAAPSFQYF
CDR3 DNA: TGTGCCAGCAGCCAAGCGGCAGCGCCGTCCTTTCAGTACTTC

J gene: TRBJ1-1
V gene: TRBV5-4
clone size: -
D gene: -
CDR3 protein: CASSHSRRNTEAFF
CDR3 DNA: TGTGCCAGCAGCCACTCTAGAAGAAACACTGAAGCTTTCTTT

J gene: TRBJ2-1
V gene: TRBV27
clone size: -
D gene: TRBD2
CDR3 protein: CASSAGTSGNEQFF
CDR3 DNA: TGTGCCAGCAGTGCCGGGACTAGCGGGAATGAGCAGTTCTTC

J gene: TRBJ1-1
V gene: TRBV15
clone size: -
D gene: -
CDR3 protein: CATRKSGRGAEAFF
CDR3 DNA: TGTGCCACCAGGAAGTCTGGGAGGGGAGCTGAAGCTTTCTTT